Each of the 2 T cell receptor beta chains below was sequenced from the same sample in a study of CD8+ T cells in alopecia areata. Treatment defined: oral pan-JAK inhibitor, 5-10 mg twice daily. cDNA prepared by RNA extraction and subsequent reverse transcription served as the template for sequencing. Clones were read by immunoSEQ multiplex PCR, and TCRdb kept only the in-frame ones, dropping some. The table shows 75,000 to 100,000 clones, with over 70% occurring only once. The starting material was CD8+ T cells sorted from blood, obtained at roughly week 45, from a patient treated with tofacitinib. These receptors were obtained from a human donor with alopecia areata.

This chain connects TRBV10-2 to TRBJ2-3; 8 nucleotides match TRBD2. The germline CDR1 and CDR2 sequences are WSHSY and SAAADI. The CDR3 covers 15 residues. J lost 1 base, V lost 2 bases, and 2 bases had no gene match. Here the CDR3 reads CASSEVSGGTDTQYF. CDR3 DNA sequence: TGCGCCAGCAGTGAGGTTAGCGGGGGCACAGATACGCAGTATTTT.

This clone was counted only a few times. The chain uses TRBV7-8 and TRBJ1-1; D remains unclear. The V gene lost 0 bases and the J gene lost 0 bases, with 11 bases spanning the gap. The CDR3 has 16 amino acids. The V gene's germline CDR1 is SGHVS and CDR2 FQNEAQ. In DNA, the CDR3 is TGTGCCAGCAGCTTAGCTCGGACCTTGATGAACACTGAAGCTTTCTTT. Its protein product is CASSLARTLMNTEAFF. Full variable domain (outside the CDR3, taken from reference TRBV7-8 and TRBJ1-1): GAGVSQSPRYKVAKRGQDVALRCDPISGHVSLFWYQQALGQGPEFLTYFQNEAQLDKSGLPSDRFFAERPEGSVSTLKIQRTQQEDSAVYLCASSLARTLMNTEAFFGQGTRLTVV.